This is a list of T cell receptor beta chains from one sample in a study of T cell responses to AZD1222 COVID-19 vaccine. Method: immunoSEQ multiplex PCR; TCRdb's copy keeps in-frame clones and lacks some. The sample consists of roughly 160,000 clones, about 92% of them appearing once. The sequencing here drew on peripheral blood, taken on day 0 of AZD1222 vaccination. The receptors stem from an adult in good health. CDR3s include the opening cysteine and the closing phenylalanine or tryptophan. The order of the fields is J gene, clone size, V gene, D gene, CDR3 DNA, CDR3 protein. The D gene is left open where the match is weak. Some rows have no size entry. The others give once, few or many, or a class for an expanded clone.

TRBJ2-2 | NA | TRBV6-5 | NA | TGTGCCAGTTGGGGGGGCAACACCGGGGAGCTGTTTTTT | CASWGGNTGELFF
TRBJ2-2 | NA | TRBV10-1 | TRBD2 | TGCGCCAGCAGTGAGTCCGGGACTATCACCGGGGAGCTGTTTTTT | CASSESGTITGELFF
TRBJ2-7 | NA | TRBV20-1 | NA | TGCAGTGCTGGGAGTTCCTACGAGCAGTACTTC | CSAGSSYEQYF
TRBJ1-6 | once | TRBV30 | NA | TGTGCCTGGAGCGCTAGGCAGTCTTTCTCCCCCCTCCACTTT | CAWSARQSFSPLHF
TRBJ1-1 | NA | TRBV3-1/TRBV3-2 | NA | TGTGCCAGCAGCCAAGCTCGGGTATGGACTGAAGCTTTCTTT | CASSQARVWTEAFF
TRBJ2-6 | NA | TRBV27 | TRBD1 | TGTGCCAGCAGTCTCCGGGACAGGGGGCCCCCTGGGGCCAACGTCCTGACTTTC | CASSLRDRGPPGANVLTF
TRBJ1-1 | NA | TRBV4-1 | TRBD1 | TGCGCCAGCAGCCAATCCCAGGGGGGGAGCGAAGCTTTCTTT | CASSQSQGGSEAFF
TRBJ2-2 | NA | TRBV2 | NA | TGTGCCAGCGGGGAGGTGTACACCGGGGAGCTGTTTTTT | CASGEVYTGELFF
TRBJ1-5 | once | TRBV28 | NA | TGTGCCAGCAGTTATGGGGGATTGGTTGGCAATCAGCCCCAGCATTTT | CASSYGGLVGNQPQHF
TRBJ1-2 | NA | TRBV30 | NA | TGTGCCTGGAGATGGGGATTGGGTAGCTACACCTTC | CAWRWGLGSYTF
TRBJ1-5 | NA | TRBV3-1/TRBV3-2 | TRBD1 | TGTGCCAGCAGCCCCCGGACAGGGGGCGGACAGCCCCAGCATTTT | CASSPRTGGGQPQHF
TRBJ2-5 | NA | TRBV12-3/TRBV12-4 | NA | TGTGCCAGCAGTTTATATGGCACGACGACCCAGTACTTC | CASSLYGTTTQYF
TRBJ2-2 | NA | TRBV6-5 | NA | TGTGCCAGCATAGGTGTGATGACGAACACCGGGGAGCTGTTTTTT | CASIGVMTNTGELFF
TRBJ2-7 | NA | TRBV11-3 | TRBD1 | TGTGCCAGCAGCTTTGGACAGGGCTACGAGCAGTACTTC | CASSFGQGYEQYF
TRBJ2-7 | NA | TRBV28 | NA | TGTGCCAGCAGGGGCCAGGTCCTACACGAGCAGTACTTC | CASRGQVLHEQYF
TRBJ2-2 | NA | TRBV30 | NA | TGTGCCTGGAGTGTGGGGGTGGGAACCGGGGAGCTGTTTTTT | CAWSVGVGTGELFF
TRBJ1-4 | NA | TRBV19 | NA | TGTGCCAGTAGTATAGGCGCTGGGTGGGAAAAACTGTTTTTT | CASSIGAGWEKLFF
TRBJ1-4 | NA | TRBV6-6 | TRBD1 | TGTGCCAGCAGTTACGGCGGTAGGACAGGGTACGAAAAACTGTTTTTT | CASSYGGRTGYEKLFF
TRBJ1-5 | NA | TRBV28 | TRBD1 | TGTGCCAGCAGTAGGGGAATTTCAGGGGGCGCGGGGAGCAATCAGCCCCAGCATTTT | CASSRGISGGAGSNQPQHF
TRBJ1-6 | NA | TRBV3-1/TRBV3-2 | TRBD1 | TGTGCCAGCAGCCCCGCGGGACAGGCAAATTCACCCCTCCACTTT | CASSPAGQANSPLHF
TRBJ1-1 | NA | TRBV5-5 | TRBD1 | TGTGCCAGCAGCTTAGGCCCGCGACAGGGAGGAACTGAAGCTTTCTTT | CASSLGPRQGGTEAFF
TRBJ2-2 | few | TRBV11-2 | NA | TGTGCCAGCAGTCTCACCGGGGAGCTGTTTTTT | CASSLTGELFF
TRBJ2-3 | NA | TRBV29-1 | TRBD2 | TGCAGCGTTGAAAGTAGCGGGGGTCCCCGTTGGAGCACAGATACGCAGTATTTT | CSVESSGGPRWSTDTQYF
TRBJ2-1 | NA | TRBV7-2 | TRBD2 | TGTGCCAGCAGCTTCCCGGGCGGGGGGGCTAGATCCTACAATGAGCAGTTCTTC | CASSFPGGGARSYNEQFF
TRBJ1-4 | NA | TRBV30 | TRBD1 | TGTGCCTGGAGTTCCGCCCGGACAGGGTTTGAAAAACTGTTTTTT | CAWSSARTGFEKLFF
TRBJ1-5 | NA | TRBV7-8 | TRBD1 | TGTGCCAGCAGCTTAGCTAGGGGGCGGAGCAATCAGCCCCAGCATTTT | CASSLARGRSNQPQHF
TRBJ1-2 | once | TRBV5-1 | NA | TGCGCCAGCAGCTTGCAAACAAGGGACTATGGCTACACCTTC | CASSLQTRDYGYTF
TRBJ2-1 | NA | TRBV10-3 | NA | TGTGCCATCAGTGAGTCGACTAGTCGGCGGGACATGTACAATGAGCAGTTCTTC | CAISESTSRRDMYNEQFF
TRBJ2-5 | NA | TRBV13 | NA | TGTGCCAGCAGCTTTAAGGAACGCCAAGAGACCCAGTACTTC | CASSFKERQETQYF
TRBJ1-2 | NA | TRBV10-3 | NA | TGTGCCATCAGTGAGTCGCAGCCCGGGGGCGAAGGCTACACCTTC | CAISESQPGGEGYTF
TRBJ1-6 | NA | TRBV12-3/TRBV12-4 | NA | TGTGCCAGCAGTCCCCCCGAGGCACCCCTCCACTTT | CASSPPEAPLHF
TRBJ1-2 | NA | TRBV7-2 | NA | TGTGCCAGCAGCCAAGACAGGAACTATGGCTACACCTTC | CASSQDRNYGYTF
TRBJ2-6 | NA | TRBV27 | NA | TGTGCCAGCAGTTTCTTAGGGGCCAACGTCCTGACTTTC | CASSFLGANVLTF
TRBJ1-2 | NA | TRBV14 | NA | TGTGCCAGCAGCCAAGGACCTCTTGGCTACACCTTC | CASSQGPLGYTF
TRBJ2-5 | NA | TRBV30 | TRBD2 | TGTGCCTGGAGTCCCCGGACTAGCGGACCCCTAGACTTC | CAWSPRTSGPLDF
TRBJ2-1 | NA | TRBV4-2 | TRBD1 | TGTGCCAGCAGCTCCCGGGACAGTTACAATGAGCAGTTCTTC | CASSSRDSYNEQFF
TRBJ1-4 | NA | TRBV5-6 | NA | TGTGCCAGCAGCCAGTACCGACAGGTGCATAATGAAAAACTGTTTTTT | CASSQYRQVHNEKLFF
TRBJ2-1 | NA | TRBV5-5 | NA | TGTGCCAGCAGCTTGACAGGGCCCACCACCAATGAGCAGTTCTTC | CASSLTGPTTNEQFF
TRBJ2-7 | NA | TRBV4-2 | TRBD2 | TGTGCCAGCAGCCAAGAGGGGACTAGCGGGGGGAGGTACGAGCAGTACTTC | CASSQEGTSGGRYEQYF
TRBJ1-3 | NA | TRBV6-5 | NA | TGTGCCAGCAGTTACTCGATTGTCGGAAACACCATATATTTT | CASSYSIVGNTIYF
TRBJ1-5 | NA | TRBV6-1 | NA | TGTGCCAGCAGTGAGGTAGGGTTGATCCAGCCCCAGCATTTT | CASSEVGLIQPQHF
TRBJ1-4 | once | TRBV4-2 | TRBD1 | TGTGCCAGCAGCCAAGCGGGACAGCATGAAAAACTGTTTTTT | CASSQAGQHEKLFF
TRBJ1-1 | NA | TRBV10-1 | NA | TGCGCCAGCAGCCGGGCTTCGGACACTGAAGCTTTCTTT | CASSRASDTEAFF
TRBJ1-2 | NA | TRBV5-1 | NA | TGCGCCAGCAGTACCGGGACGGGAGGCTATGGCTACACCTTC | CASSTGTGGYGYTF
TRBJ2-1 | NA | TRBV4-2 | TRBD2 | TGTGCCAGCAGCCAAGATCACCTGGGCGGGGGGAACTACAATGAGCAGTTCTTC | CASSQDHLGGGNYNEQFF
TRBJ2-7 | NA | TRBV5-1 | TRBD1 | TGCGCCAGCAGCGTGGAGGTACAGGGGTACAACGAGCAGTACTTC | CASSVEVQGYNEQYF
TRBJ2-1 | NA | TRBV9 | TRBD1 | TGTGCCAGCAGCGTAGCCCCACCCGGGACAGGGGACAATGAGCAGTTCTTC | CASSVAPPGTGDNEQFF
TRBJ1-1 | NA | TRBV7-8 | NA | TGTGCCAGCAGCTCCCGTGGGGCTCCAATAAGGAACACTGAAGCTTTCTTT | CASSSRGAPIRNTEAFF
TRBJ2-3 | NA | TRBV7-3 | NA | TGTGCCAGCAGCTTAACTTTCGCAGATACGCAGTATTTT | CASSLTFADTQYF
TRBJ2-1 | NA | TRBV7-9 | NA | TGTGCCAGTAGCCGGACCCCCGTAAAGATGCAGTTCTTC | CASSRTPVKMQFF
TRBJ2-7 | NA | TRBV6-2/TRBV6-3 | NA | TGTGCCAGCAGTCTCCTAATTAATCTCGAGCAGTACTTC | CASSLLINLEQYF
TRBJ1-4 | NA | TRBV19 | NA | TGTGCCAGTAACTCTATACCGGGACAAGTTGAAAAACTGTTTTTT | CASNSIPGQVEKLFF
TRBJ2-1 | once | TRBV19 | NA | TGTGCCAGTAGTATGGGCTCAGGTTACAATGAGCAGTTCTTC | CASSMGSGYNEQFF
TRBJ1-5 | NA | TRBV6-5 | NA | TGTGCCAGCAGTATAGGTGGACACAATCAGCCCCAGCATTTT | CASSIGGHNQPQHF
TRBJ2-5 | NA | TRBV7-3 | NA | TGTGCCAGCAGTCCAAACCCGGGAATCCAAGAGACCCAGTACTTC | CASSPNPGIQETQYF